A selection of T cell receptor beta chains follows, all from one sample in a study of CD8+CD57+ T cells in acquired aplastic anemia. TCRdb processed the reads anew with MiXCR; each CDR3 protein has one entry. The repertoire holds over 100,000 distinct CDR3 sequences, with less than 45% as singletons. The sample was sorted CD4+, CD8+, or CD8+CD57+ T cells (not recorded which) from PBMCs. These receptors came from a human donor in good health, serving as a control. CDR3s include the opening cysteine and the closing phenylalanine or tryptophan. The order of the fields is J gene, V gene, CDR3 protein.

J gene: TRBJ2-2
V gene: TRBV20-1
CDR3 protein: CSARRGTGGTGELFF

J gene: TRBJ2-7
V gene: TRBV15
CDR3 protein: CATSREPSGVIDEQYF

J gene: TRBJ2-7
V gene: TRBV18
CDR3 protein: CASSPDSYEQYF

J gene: TRBJ1-3
V gene: TRBV9
CDR3 protein: CASSVAQGGPGNTIYF

J gene: TRBJ2-3
V gene: TRBV3-1
CDR3 protein: CASRTAGGRGDTQYF

J gene: TRBJ2-7
V gene: TRBV6-1
CDR3 protein: CASSVGLAVEFEQYF

J gene: TRBJ2-5
V gene: TRBV7-2
CDR3 protein: CASSLRGIQETQYF

J gene: TRBJ1-5
V gene: TRBV7-6
CDR3 protein: CASSPRARGGVDNQPQHF

J gene: TRBJ2-5
V gene: TRBV20-1
CDR3 protein: CSARLLQGRETQYF

J gene: TRBJ1-2
V gene: TRBV5-5
CDR3 protein: CASSIWTGDGYTF

J gene: TRBJ1-1
V gene: TRBV10-3
CDR3 protein: CAISRNTGAGPEAFF

J gene: TRBJ2-1
V gene: TRBV25-1
CDR3 protein: CASSESSGPYNEQFF

J gene: TRBJ2-7
V gene: TRBV7-9
CDR3 protein: CASSLGNPGGPGEQYF

J gene: TRBJ2-1
V gene: TRBV12-3/TRBV12-4
CDR3 protein: CASSLVAGEQFF

J gene: TRBJ2-2
V gene: TRBV10-1
CDR3 protein: CASIQTDSNANTGELFF

J gene: TRBJ2-3
V gene: TRBV6-1
CDR3 protein: CASSLDSTDTQYF

J gene: TRBJ1-1
V gene: TRBV20-1
CDR3 protein: CSALASPGQGIMMSTEAFF

J gene: TRBJ2-2
V gene: TRBV20-1
CDR3 protein: CSASPQGAGGELFF

J gene: TRBJ2-5
V gene: TRBV29-1
CDR3 protein: CSVAPPRQQETQYF

J gene: TRBJ1-1
V gene: TRBV6-1
CDR3 protein: CASSVPGNTEAFF

J gene: TRBJ2-7
V gene: TRBV2
CDR3 protein: CASSGAAQSYEQCF

J gene: TRBJ2-5
V gene: TRBV20-1
CDR3 protein: CSARDWTGQETQYF

J gene: TRBJ1-1
V gene: TRBV10-3
CDR3 protein: CAISRELRFYTEAFF

J gene: TRBJ2-3
V gene: TRBV5-4
CDR3 protein: CASSSSGTSTDTQYF

J gene: TRBJ2-4
V gene: TRBV7-8
CDR3 protein: CASSLGRENIQYF

J gene: TRBJ1-1
V gene: TRBV15
CDR3 protein: CATSPYMDTEAFF

J gene: TRBJ1-5
V gene: TRBV20-1
CDR3 protein: CSATRVGSNQPQHF

J gene: TRBJ2-4
V gene: TRBV20-1
CDR3 protein: CSAPTDRALAKNIQYF

J gene: TRBJ2-2
V gene: TRBV9
CDR3 protein: CASSVSGTGDTGELFF

J gene: TRBJ2-3
V gene: TRBV20-1
CDR3 protein: CSALPIAGGSTDTQYF

J gene: TRBJ1-1
V gene: TRBV10-3
CDR3 protein: CAISEYRSGTGSSTEAFF

J gene: TRBJ1-6
V gene: TRBV30
CDR3 protein: CAWKRDSIRIPLHF

J gene: TRBJ1-3
V gene: TRBV30
CDR3 protein: CAWSRIHSSGNTIYF

J gene: TRBJ2-3
V gene: TRBV9
CDR3 protein: CASSVGLATSTDTQYF

J gene: TRBJ1-4
V gene: TRBV14
CDR3 protein: CASSRLGQGGEKLFF

J gene: TRBJ2-1
V gene: TRBV15
CDR3 protein: CATSRVTGGNEQFF

J gene: TRBJ2-7
V gene: TRBV5-1
CDR3 protein: CASSLPGQVFHEQYF